What follows is one T cell receptor (beta chain) and its context. Trimming took 1 base from V and 10 from J; bases not matched to a gene: 12. This CDR3 has 15 residues. Germline values: CDR1 LGHNA, CDR2 YNFKEQ. H&E staining confirmed tumor content above 20% in tissue. This specimen belongs to a study of glioma-infiltrating T cells after dendritic cell vaccination. About the research overall: Autologous tumor lysate-pulsed dendritic cell vaccination was given between the early 2000s and the early 2010s.

Profiling relied on immunoSEQ multiplex PCR, and the TCRdb table lists in-frame clones only, not all of them. The table includes 510 or so clones, 84% detected once. This chain uses TRBV4-2 with TRBJ1-2, with 7 nucleotides matching TRBD1. The sequence was collected from a human donor with glioblastoma. The sample consisted of tumor tissue, taken before dendritic cell vaccination. CDR3 coding DNA: TGTGCCAGCAGCCAAGGAGACCGGGACAGAAGCCACTACACCTTC. Translated: CASSQGDRDRSHYTF.